This note documents a single TCR beta chain sequence. Its antigen is unknown. Germline loops: CDR1 MNHGY, CDR2 SAAAGT. The CDR3 length is 15 residues. V was pared by 6 bases and J by 6 bases, with 8 bases of the junction left unmatched. Researchers ran the PCR with 60 Vbeta and 13 Jbeta primers. How the authors handled the data: Per a later analysis, the number of unique TCR beta chains was roughly 80 million, of which about 11 million were shared. The method was immunoSEQ multiplex PCR; TCRdb's version includes in-frame clones alone and lacks a portion of them. Clone size and the V and J calls come from that table; the DNA yielded D and trimming. Among about 76,000 clones listed, around 72% were seen once. The source of the sample is a study of cytomegalovirus exposure and HLA in healthy donors. Whole-study context: Caucasian-associated ancestry cluster membership applied to 75% to 85% of several hundred genotyped donors.

Study conclusions and caveats: Most subjects had HLA-A and HLA-B alleles reportedly predicted accurately by TCR beta sequences. After further analysis at a later stage, 15,000 to 20,000 TCR beta sequences were associated with HLA alleles at 0.05 false discovery rate.

The chain combines TRBV6-8 with TRBJ2-1; 10 bases align to TRBD2. The TCR sequence derives from a woman in her 40s in good health and CMV-seropositive. The sample was PBMCs. For the CDR3, the DNA is TGTGCCAGCAGGTTCAAGCGGGGGGGTGTCAATGAGCAGTTCTTC. Translation gives CASRFKRGGVNEQFF.